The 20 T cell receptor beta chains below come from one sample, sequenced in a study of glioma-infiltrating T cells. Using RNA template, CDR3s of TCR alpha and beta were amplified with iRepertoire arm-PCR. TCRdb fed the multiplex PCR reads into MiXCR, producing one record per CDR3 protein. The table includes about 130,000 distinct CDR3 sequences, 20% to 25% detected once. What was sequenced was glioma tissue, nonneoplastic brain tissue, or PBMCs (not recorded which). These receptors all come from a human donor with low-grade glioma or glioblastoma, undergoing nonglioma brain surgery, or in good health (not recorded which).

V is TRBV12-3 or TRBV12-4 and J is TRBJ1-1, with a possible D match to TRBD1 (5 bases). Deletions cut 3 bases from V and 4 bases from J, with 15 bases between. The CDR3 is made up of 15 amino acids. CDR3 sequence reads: CASSFGDSVGTEAFF. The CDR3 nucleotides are TGTGCCAGCAGTTTTGGGGACTCTGTGGGCACTGAAGCTTTCTTT.

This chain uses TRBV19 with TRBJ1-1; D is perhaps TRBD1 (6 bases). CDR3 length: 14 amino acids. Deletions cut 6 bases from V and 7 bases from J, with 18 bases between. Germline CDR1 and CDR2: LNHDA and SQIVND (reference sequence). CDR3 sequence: CASSDGTGKIEAFF. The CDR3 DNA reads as TGTGCCAGTAGCGACGGAACAGGGAAGATTGAAGCTTTCTTT.

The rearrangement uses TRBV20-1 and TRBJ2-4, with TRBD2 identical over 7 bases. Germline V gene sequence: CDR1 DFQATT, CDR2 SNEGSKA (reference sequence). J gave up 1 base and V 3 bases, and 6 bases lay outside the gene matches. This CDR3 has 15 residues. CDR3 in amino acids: CSASTAGEAKNIQYF. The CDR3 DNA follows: TGCAGTGCTAGCACCGCGGGGGAGGCCAAAAACATTCAGTACTTC.

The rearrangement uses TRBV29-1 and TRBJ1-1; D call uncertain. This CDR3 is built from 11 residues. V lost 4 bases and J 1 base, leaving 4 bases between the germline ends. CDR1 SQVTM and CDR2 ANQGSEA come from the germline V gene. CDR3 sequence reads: CSVVKNTEAFF. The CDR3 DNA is TGCAGCGTTGTCAAGAACACTGAAGCTTTCTTT.

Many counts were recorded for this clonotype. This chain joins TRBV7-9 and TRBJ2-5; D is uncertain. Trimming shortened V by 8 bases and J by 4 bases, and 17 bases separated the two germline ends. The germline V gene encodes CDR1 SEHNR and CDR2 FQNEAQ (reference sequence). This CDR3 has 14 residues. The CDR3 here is CASYQAVPGETQYF. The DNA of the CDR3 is TGTGCCAGCTACCAGGCGGTACCGGGAGAGACCCAGTACTTC.

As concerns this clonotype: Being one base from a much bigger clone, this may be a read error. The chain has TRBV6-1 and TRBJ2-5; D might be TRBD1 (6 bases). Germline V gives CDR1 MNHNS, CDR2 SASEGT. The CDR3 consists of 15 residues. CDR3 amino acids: CAGRSRGQYQETQYF. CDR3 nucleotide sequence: TGTGCCGGCAGATCCAGGGGTCAGTACCAAGAGACCCAGTACTTC.

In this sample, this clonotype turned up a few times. Written as DNA, the CDR3 is TGTGCCAGCTCAACGGGACAGACCATGAACACTGAAGCTTTCTTT. It yields the protein CASSTGQTMNTEAFF. The chain combines TRBV18 with TRBJ1-1; TRBD1 agrees at 7 bases. Germline-derived CDR1 and CDR2 are KGHSH and LQKENI. The CDR3 is 15 residues long. Losses at the gene ends were 5 bases for V and 0 bases for J; bases not matched to a gene: 6.

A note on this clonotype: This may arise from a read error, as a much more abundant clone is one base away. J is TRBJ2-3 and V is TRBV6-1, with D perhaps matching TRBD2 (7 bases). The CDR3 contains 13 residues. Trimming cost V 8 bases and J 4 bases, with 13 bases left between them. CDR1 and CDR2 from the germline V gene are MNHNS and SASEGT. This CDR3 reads CASWAGAADTQYF. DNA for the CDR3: TGTGCCAGCTGGGCGGGGGCCGCAGATACGCAGTATTTT.

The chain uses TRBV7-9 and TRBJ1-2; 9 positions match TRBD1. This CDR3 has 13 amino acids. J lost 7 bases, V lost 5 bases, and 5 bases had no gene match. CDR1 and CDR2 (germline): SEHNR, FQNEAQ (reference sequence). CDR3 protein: CASSIGTGSGYTF. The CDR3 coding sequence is TGTGCCAGCAGCATCGGGACAGGGAGTGGCTACACCTTC.

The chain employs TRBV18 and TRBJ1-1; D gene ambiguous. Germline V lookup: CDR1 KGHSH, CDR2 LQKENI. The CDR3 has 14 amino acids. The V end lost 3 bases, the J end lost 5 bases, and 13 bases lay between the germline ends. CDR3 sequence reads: CASSPREGGTEAFF. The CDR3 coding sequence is TGTGCCAGCTCACCTAGGGAGGGTGGTACTGAAGCTTTCTTT.

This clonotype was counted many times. For the CDR3, the DNA is TGTGCCAGCAGTTTGAAGGGTTTCGGACACACCATATATTTT. This encodes CASSLKGFGHTIYF. V is TRBV12-3 or TRBV12-4 and J is TRBJ1-3; D is ambiguous. Trimming took 3 bases from V and 8 from J, leaving 14 bases between them. There are 14 residues in the CDR3.

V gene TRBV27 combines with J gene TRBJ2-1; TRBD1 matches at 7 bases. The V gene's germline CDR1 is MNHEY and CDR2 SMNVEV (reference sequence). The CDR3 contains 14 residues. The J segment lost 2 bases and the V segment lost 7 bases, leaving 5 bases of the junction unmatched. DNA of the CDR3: TGTGCCAGCAATCCGACAGGGACCTACAATGAGCAGTTCTTC. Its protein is CASNPTGTYNEQFF.

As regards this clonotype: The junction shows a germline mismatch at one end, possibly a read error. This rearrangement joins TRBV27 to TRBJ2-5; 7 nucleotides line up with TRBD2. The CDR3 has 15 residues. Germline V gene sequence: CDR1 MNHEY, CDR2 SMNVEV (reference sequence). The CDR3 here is CASSLGLAVQETRYF. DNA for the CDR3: TGTGCCAGCAGTTTGGGGCTAGCGGTACAAGAGACCCGGTACTTC.

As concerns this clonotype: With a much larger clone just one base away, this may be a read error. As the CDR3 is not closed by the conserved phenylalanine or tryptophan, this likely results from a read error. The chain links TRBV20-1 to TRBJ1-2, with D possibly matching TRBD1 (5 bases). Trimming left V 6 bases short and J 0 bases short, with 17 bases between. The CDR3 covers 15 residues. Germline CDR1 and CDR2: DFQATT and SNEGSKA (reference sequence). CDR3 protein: CSASPRGGANYGYTL. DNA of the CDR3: TGCAGTGCCTCCCCCCGCGGGGGAGCTAACTATGGCTACACCTTA.

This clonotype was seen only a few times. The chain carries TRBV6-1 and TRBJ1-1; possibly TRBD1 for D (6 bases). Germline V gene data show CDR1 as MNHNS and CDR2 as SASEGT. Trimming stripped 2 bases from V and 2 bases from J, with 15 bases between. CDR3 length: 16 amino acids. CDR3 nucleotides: TGTGCCAGCAGTGAATGGGGACAACACTATAACACTGAAGCTTTCTTT. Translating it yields CASSEWGQHYNTEAFF.

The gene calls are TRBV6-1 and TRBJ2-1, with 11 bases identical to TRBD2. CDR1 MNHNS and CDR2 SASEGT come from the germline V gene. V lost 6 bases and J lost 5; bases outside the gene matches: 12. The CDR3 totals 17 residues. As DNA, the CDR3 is TGTGCCAGCAGAACCCGTTATAGCGGGGGGGCCGACAATGAGCAGTTCTTC. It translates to CASRTRYSGGADNEQFF.

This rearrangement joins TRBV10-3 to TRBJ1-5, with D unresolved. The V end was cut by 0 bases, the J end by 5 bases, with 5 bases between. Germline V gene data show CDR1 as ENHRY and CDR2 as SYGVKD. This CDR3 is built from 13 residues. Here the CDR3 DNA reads TGTGCCATCAGTGAGTCTGGGGATCAGCCCCAGCATTTT. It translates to CAISESGDQPQHF.

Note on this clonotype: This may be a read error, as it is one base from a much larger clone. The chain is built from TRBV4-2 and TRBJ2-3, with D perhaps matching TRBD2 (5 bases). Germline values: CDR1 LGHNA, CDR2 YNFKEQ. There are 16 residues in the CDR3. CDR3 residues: CVSSQEGPRGTDTQYF. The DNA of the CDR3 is TGTGTCAGCAGCCAAGAAGGGCCCCGGGGTACAGATACGCAGTATTTT.

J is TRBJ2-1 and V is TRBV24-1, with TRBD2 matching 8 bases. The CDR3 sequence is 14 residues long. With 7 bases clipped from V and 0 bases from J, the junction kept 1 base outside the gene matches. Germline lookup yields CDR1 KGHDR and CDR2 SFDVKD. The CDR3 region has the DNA TGTGCCACCAGCCGGGGGGGCTCCTACAATGAGCAGTTCTTC. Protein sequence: CATSRGGSYNEQFF.

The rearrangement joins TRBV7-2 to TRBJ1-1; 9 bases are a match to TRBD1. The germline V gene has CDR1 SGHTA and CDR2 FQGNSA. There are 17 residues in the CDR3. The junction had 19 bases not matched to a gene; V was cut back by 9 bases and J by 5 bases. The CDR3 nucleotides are TGTGCCAGTAGTATAGATCCTAGGACAGGGGTAGGGACTGAAGCTTTCTTT. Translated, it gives CASSIDPRTGVGTEAFF. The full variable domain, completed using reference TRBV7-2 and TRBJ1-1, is GAGVSQSPSNKVTEKGKDVELRCDPISGHTALYWYRQSLGQGLEFLIYFQGNSAPDKSGLPSDRFSAERTGGSVSTLTIQRTQQEDSAVYLCASSIDPRTGVGTEAFFGQGTRLTVV.